The clone carrying this TCR beta chain turned up a few times. The antigen remains undetermined. Amplified TCR beta CDR3 regions derived from RNA transcripts. When the TCR CDR3 underwent first-round RT-PCR, the HTBI primer set was used. TCRdb independently ran MiXCR on the multiplex PCR reads; one entry per CDR3 protein. Of some 600,000 distinct CDR3 sequences in the sample, more than 45% are singletons; the top ten hold 8.2%. The data belong to a study of T cells in Graves' hyperthyroidism and ophthalmopathy. General study points: Most thyroid clonotypes with frequency above 0.001 were detected in blood.

Sequenced input: peripheral blood or thyroid tissue (not recorded which). The source is a woman under 30 with Graves' hyperthyroidism.

The CDR3 protein is CASSTDTNYGYTF. DNA of the CDR3: TGCGCCAGCAGCACGGACACAAACTATGGCTACACCTTC. J is TRBJ1-2 and V is TRBV5-1; D is perhaps TRBD1 (5 bases). CDR1 and CDR2 from the germline V gene are SGHRS and YFSETQ. Trimming shortened V by 4 bases and J by 2 bases, and 9 bases separated the two germline ends. The CDR3 extends over 13 amino acids.